Below are 20 T cell receptor beta chains sequenced from a single sample in a study of T-cell memory formation after mild COVID-19. From the 5' RACE reads, TCRdb called clonotypes with MiXCR, one entry per CDR3 protein. The sample holds about 260,000 distinct CDR3 sequences; 16% are singletons and the top ten take approximately 23%. Sequencing used PBMCs or a T cell subset sorted from them (not recorded which). These receptors were collected from a man aged 18-30 years who had mild COVID-19 (a few samples of this study predate the infection). Cell type and time point are not known.

The rearrangement links TRBV10-3 to TRBJ1-1; 9 nucleotides agree with TRBD1. V lost 4 bases, J lost 3 bases, and 6 bases stayed unmatched. The CDR3 is 15 amino acids. Germline-derived CDR1 and CDR2 are ENHRY and SYGVKD. The DNA of the CDR3 is TGTGCCATCAGTGGGGGTGGGACAGGGCACACTGAAGCTTTCTTT. As protein: CAISGGGTGHTEAFF.

The J gene is TRBJ2-3, the V gene TRBV7-3, with 14 nucleotides matching TRBD2. The CDR3 length is 17 residues. CDR1 and CDR2 from the germline V gene are SGHTA and FQGTGA. The V and J ends lost 5 bases and 1 base, in that order; junction bases with no gene match: 5. As DNA, the CDR3 is TGTGCCAGCAGCCCGACTAGCGGGGGGGCCGGCACAGATACGCAGTATTTT. Protein: CASSPTSGGAGTDTQYF.

This clonotype was seen a handful of times. This chain's CDR3 is CASSPQWGGNQPQHF. The CDR3 bases are TGTGCCAGCTCACCACAGTGGGGCGGCAATCAGCCCCAGCATTTT. The V and J genes are TRBV7-2 and TRBJ1-5; D is perhaps TRBD1 (5 bases). CDR3 length: 15 residues. V lost 8 bases to trimming and J lost 2 bases, with 16 bases between them. Germline CDR1 reads SGHTA; CDR2 reads FQGNSA.

The chain carries TRBV6-6 and TRBJ2-7; 10 bases match TRBD1. This CDR3 is built from 14 residues. J was trimmed by 6 bases and V by 6 bases; bases with no gene match: 8. Germline V gives CDR1 MNHNY, CDR2 SVGAGI (reference sequence). The CDR3 region is CASRRGQGVFEQYV. The CDR3 DNA reads as TGTGCCAGCAGGCGAGGACAGGGGGTGTTCGAGCAGTACGTC.

The V gene is TRBV7-9, the J gene TRBJ2-1; 10 bases match TRBD2. The germline V gene has CDR1 SEHNR and CDR2 FQNEAQ (reference sequence). This CDR3 has 18 residues. V was clipped by 0 bases and J by 6 bases; unmatched bases: 11. CDR3 bases: TGTGCCAGCAGCTTAGCGCGGTTCAGCGGGGGGGCGGTCAATGAGCAGTTCTTC. Its protein product is CASSLARFSGGAVNEQFF.

The V gene is TRBV5-1, the J gene TRBJ1-1; D is ambiguous. V lost 2 bases and J 1 base, leaving 9 bases between the germline ends. The CDR3 extends over 14 amino acids. Germline lookup yields CDR1 SGHRS and CDR2 YFSETQ. Here the CDR3 reads CASSLHRGNTEAFF. The DNA of the CDR3 is TGCGCCAGCAGCTTACATCGGGGGAACACTGAAGCTTTCTTT.

The chain recombines TRBV12-3 or TRBV12-4 with TRBJ1-5; the D gene is possibly TRBD1 (5 bases). Deletions cut 7 bases from V and 2 bases from J, with 18 bases between. This CDR3 is 16 amino acids long. The CDR3 DNA sequence: TGTGCCAGCACCCGGAGCGGGGCAGCGGGCAATCAGCCCCAGCATTTT. Protein: CASTRSGAAGNQPQHF.

The chain couples TRBV20-1 to TRBJ2-4; D perhaps matches TRBD2 (7 bases). Germline CDR1 reads DFQATT; CDR2 reads SNEGSKA (reference sequence). The CDR3 sequence is 15 residues long. Trimming took 3 bases from V and 7 from J, leaving 19 bases between them. CDR3 residues: CSARPPMGGRNIQYF. The CDR3 DNA reads as TGCAGTGCTAGGCCACCGATGGGGGGGCGGAACATTCAGTACTTC.

In this sample, this clonotype turned up a few times. V and J are TRBV12-3 or TRBV12-4 and TRBJ2-1; 12 bases are a match to TRBD2. V lost 6 bases, J lost 5 bases, and 8 bases stayed unmatched. The CDR3 contains 16 residues. The CDR3 reads CASRRPLAGGHNEQFF. The CDR3 bases are TGTGCCAGCAGGAGACCACTAGCGGGGGGCCACAATGAGCAGTTCTTC.

The rearrangement links TRBV29-1 to TRBJ2-1; tentative D call: TRBD2 (6 bases). There are 12 residues in the CDR3. Germline V gene lookup returns CDR1 SQVTM and CDR2 ANQGSEA. Trimming took 0 bases from V and 15 from J, leaving 15 bases between them. For the CDR3, the DNA is TGCAGCGTTGAAGATCAAGCCCGGGACTCGTTCTTC. Protein product: CSVEDQARDSFF.

This clonotype has a single count. This sequence joins TRBV9 and TRBJ2-2; D ambiguous. V shed 4 bases and J shed 3 bases, with 10 bases lying between them. The germline V gene has CDR1 SGDLS and CDR2 YYNGEE. The CDR3 length is 14 residues. The CDR3 region is CASSWDPDTGELFF. Written as DNA, the CDR3 is TGTGCCAGCAGCTGGGATCCGGACACCGGGGAGCTGTTTTTT.

This chain uses TRBV18 with TRBJ2-3; no definite D call. CDR1 and CDR2 (germline): KGHSH, LQKENI. This CDR3 has 14 residues. Between the trimmed V and J ends, which lost 3 bases and 3 bases, there was a span of 10 bases. The CDR3 DNA is TGTGCCAGCTCACCGGTCCAGGCGACAGATACGCAGTATTTT. It is translated as CASSPVQATDTQYF.

The gene calls are TRBV10-3 and TRBJ2-3, with 10 bases aligning to TRBD2. The germline CDR1 and CDR2 sequences are ENHRY and SYGVKD. The CDR3 covers 16 residues. The J segment lost 3 bases and the V segment lost 2 bases, leaving 5 bases of the junction unmatched. The CDR3 reads CAISESSGGTTDTQYF. DNA for the CDR3: TGTGCCATCAGTGAGAGTAGCGGGGGGACTACAGATACGCAGTATTTT.

This clonotype was seen more than once but under ten times. This rearrangement joins TRBV7-9 to TRBJ2-3, with 10 bases matching TRBD1. Germline-derived CDR1 and CDR2 are SEHNR and FQNEAQ (reference sequence). The V segment lost 6 bases and the J segment 1 base; nucleotides outside the gene matches: 4. The length of the CDR3 is 15 residues. Here the CDR3 reads CASSLGQGGTDTQYF. The CDR3 nucleotides read TGTGCCAGCAGTCTTGGACAGGGGGGCACAGATACGCAGTATTTT.

Details on this clonotype: The junction departs from germline at one end; a sequencing error may be responsible. The V gene is TRBV4-1, the J gene TRBJ1-1; 10 nucleotides line up with TRBD1. Germline loops: CDR1 MGHRA, CDR2 YSYEKL. This CDR3 is built from 12 residues. The CDR3 spells CASSLRQGAEVF. The CDR3 coding sequence is TGCGCCAGCAGCCTCCGACAGGGGGCCGAGGTCTTT.

This chain joins TRBV18 and TRBJ1-2; weak D call: TRBD1 (5 bases). This CDR3 is built from 17 residues. V gave up 3 bases and J gave up 0 bases, with 17 bases separating them. The germline CDR1 and CDR2 sequences are KGHSH and LQKENI. CDR3 region: CASSPAGTADSNYGYTF. The CDR3 region has the DNA TGTGCCAGCTCACCGGCCGGGACCGCCGACTCTAACTATGGCTACACCTTC.

This clonotype has more than one count but fewer than ten. The chain couples TRBV6-1 to TRBJ1-5, with TRBD1 matching 10 bases. The CDR3 spans 15 residues. CDR1 is MNHNS, CDR2 SASEGT, per germline. The trim removed 5 bases at V and 10 bases at J, leaving 11 bases unmatched. The CDR3 is CASSRGGQGVYPQHF. CDR3 in DNA: TGTGCCAGCAGTCGAGGAGGACAGGGGGTATATCCCCAGCATTTT.

The table lists this clonotype with a few counts. The V call is TRBV6-4, the J call TRBJ1-4; D unclear. The CDR3 totals 14 residues. Trimming cost V 9 bases and J 3 bases, with 14 bases left between them. Germline V gene lookup returns CDR1 MRHNA and CDR2 SNTAGT. In nucleotides, the CDR3 is TGTGCCAGGGCAGCACGCGTCCCTAATGAAAAACTGTTTTTT. Translating it yields CARAARVPNEKLFF.

The DNA of the CDR3 is TGCGCCAGCAGCTCCGGTTTGAGGGGGACTTCCATGAGCTCCTATAATTCACCCCTCCACTTT. Protein sequence: CASSSGLRGTSMSSYNSPLHF. This rearrangement joins TRBV5-1 to TRBJ1-6, with D perhaps TRBD1 (6 bases). This CDR3 has 21 residues. V lost 3 bases and J lost 0, with 25 bases in between. The germline CDR1 and CDR2 sequences are SGHRS and YFSETQ.

The V and J genes are TRBV6-5 and TRBJ1-3, with 7 bases lining up with TRBD1. Trimming removed 2 bases from V and 0 bases from J; junction bases left unmatched: 10. CDR1 MNHEY and CDR2 SVGAGI come from the germline V gene. There are 18 residues in the CDR3. The CDR3 is CASSYHLQGPNSGNTIYF. Written as DNA, the CDR3 is TGTGCCAGCAGTTACCACCTACAGGGGCCGAACTCTGGAAACACCATATATTTT.